What follows describes a single T cell receptor (beta chain). Antigen unknown. General study findings and limits: The TCR gene usage of tumor memory CD4+ T cells clustered together with blood and lymph node memory CD4+ cells and with lymph node naive CD4+ cells.

The sorted Tregs were CD4+CD25+CD127-/low cells. Trimming left V 0 bases short and J 2 bases short, with 11 bases between. Germline V gives CDR1 SGDLS, CDR2 YYNGEE. This CDR3 region has 15 residues. TCRdb fed the 5' RACE reads into MiXCR, producing one record per CDR3 protein. The sample has 35,000 to 45,000 distinct CDR3 sequences; 20% to 25% are singletons. The TCR sequence derives from a female donor with breast cancer. The material sequenced was Tregs sorted from a lymph node. The chain joins TRBV9 to TRBJ2-5; D possibly uses TRBD1 or TRBD2 (5 bases each). The CDR3 loop reads CASSVGGVLQETQYF. CDR3 DNA sequence: TGTGCCAGCAGCGTAGGAGGGGTCCTACAAGAGACCCAGTACTTC.